One sample yielded the 29 T cell receptor beta chains listed below, sequenced in a study of T cells in women clearing cervical HPV infection. Profiled with immunoSEQ multiplex PCR; TCRdb holds only in-frame clones, not every one. The sample data list fewer than 15,000 clones. Source material: blood buffy coat. The receptors derive from a woman aged 18 to 69 with a cervical HPV16 infection that either progressed to CIN3+ or cleared (not recorded which).

With respect to this clone: From the germline J gene comes the end of the CDR3, since the read stops 3 residues before it. The gene calls are TRBV20-1 and TRBJ2-7; 8 nucleotides agree with TRBD2. CDR1 is DFQATT, CDR2 SNEGSKA, per germline (reference sequence). After removal of 3 bases from V and 5 bases from J, the junction contained 3 bases not matched to a gene. CDR3 length equals 12 residues. The CDR3: CSASGGADEQYF. CDR3 bases read: TGCAGTGCTAGCGGGGGGGCTGACGAG.

The CDR3 here is CSARGLAGHQETQYF. Incomplete CDR3 DNA: TGCAGTGCTAGGGGACTAGCGGGGCACCAAGAGACC. The V call is TRBV20-1, the J call TRBJ2-5; 13 positions match TRBD2. The sequence runs out 3 residues before the end of the CDR3; the remainder is reconstructed from the germline J gene. The germline V gene has CDR1 DFQATT and CDR2 SNEGSKA (reference sequence). Losses at the gene ends were 3 bases for V and 0 bases for J; bases not matched to a gene: 1. CDR3 size: 15 residues.

With regard to this clone: The read terminates 3 residues before the CDR3 end, so the remaining end is supplied by the germline J gene. V is TRBV30 and J is TRBJ2-4; the D gene is possibly TRBD1 (6 bases). The CDR3 extends over 13 amino acids. Germline assignment: CDR1 GTSNPN and CDR2 SVGIG (reference sequence). CDR3 DNA (partial): TGTGCCTGGAGACCAACAGGGATCTATGGT. This sequence encodes CAWRPTGIYG. The full-length CDR3 reads as CAWRPTGIYGQYF.

Worth noting for this clone: The CDR3 goes on 3 residues after the read ends, and that part is filled in from the germline J gene. The genes are TRBV2 and TRBJ1-4; possible D gene TRBD1, 5 bases. CDR3 size: 14 residues. Germline CDR1 SNHLY, CDR2 FYNNEI. V was clipped by 7 bases and J by 3 bases, with 12 bases between them. Incomplete CDR3 DNA: TGTGCCAGCAAAAGAGGGGTAGCTAATGAAAAA. Translation: CASKRGVANEK. The full CDR3 is CASKRGVANEKLFF. The full variable domain, with the rest looked up from reference TRBV2 and TRBJ1-4, is EPEVTQTPSHQVTQMGQEVILRCVPISNHLYFYWYRQILGQKVEFLVSFYNNEISEKSEIFDDQFSVERPDGSNFTLKIRSTKLEDSAMYFCASKRGVANEKLFFGSGTQLSVL.

To note about this clone: Read sequence stops 3 residues before the CDR3 end, and the germline J gene provides the missing end. The chain has TRBV7-2 and TRBJ2-1; TRBD2 aligns across 10 bases. J gave up 5 bases and V 0 bases, and 4 bases lay outside the gene matches. Germline values: CDR1 SGHTA, CDR2 FQGNSA. The CDR3 runs 16 residues. The CDR3 is CASSLATSGSHNEQFF. Partial CDR3 DNA: TGTGCCAGCAGCTTAGCGACTAGCGGGTCCCACAATGAG.

To note about this clone: The CDR3 goes on 3 residues after the read ends, and that part is filled in from the germline J gene. The rearrangement uses TRBV6-1 and TRBJ2-1; D is perhaps TRBD1 (5 bases). The V gene lost 2 bases and the J gene lost 3 bases, with 8 bases spanning the gap. The CDR3 extends over 14 amino acids. Germline V gene sequence: CDR1 MNHNS, CDR2 SASEGT. The sequenced CDR3 bases are TGTGCCAGCAGTGAACAGGGTTACTACAATGAG. Its translation is CASSEQGYYNE. The complete CDR3 sequence is CASSEQGYYNEQFF.

Of note for this clone: The DNA ends 3 residues before the CDR3 does, and the rest of the CDR3 is filled in from the germline J gene. The chain employs TRBV7-9 and TRBJ1-2; 8 bases align to TRBD1. This CDR3 is built from 15 residues. Germline CDR1 is SEHNR and CDR2 is FQNEAQ (reference sequence). This CDR3 reads CASSSPLDRANDYTF. CDR3 DNA, as far as it was read: TGTGCCAGCAGCTCCCCCTTGGACAGGGCCAATGAC.

Remarks on this clone: Read coverage stops 3 residues before the CDR3 terminus; the germline J gene supplies the remainder. The gene calls are TRBV2 and TRBJ1-4; D remains unclear. The CDR3 has 14 residues. Germline lookup yields CDR1 SNHLY and CDR2 FYNNEI. The CDR3 is CASNSYGARKPLFF. The DNA read from the CDR3 is TGTGCCAGCAATAGTTACGGCGCGCGGAAACCA. Filled out from reference TRBV2 and TRBJ1-4, the complete variable domain reads EPEVTQTPSHQVTQMGQEVILRCVPISNHLYFYWYRQILGQKVEFLVSFYNNEISEKSEIFDDQFSVERPDGSNFTLKIRSTKLEDSAMYFCASNSYGARKPLFFGSGTQLSVL.

To note about this clone: The junction departs from the called germline gene at one end, perhaps through a read error. The read comes to an end 3 residues before the CDR3 does, leaving the germline J gene to fill in the end. This rearrangement joins TRBV4-2 to TRBJ1-4; 7 bases map to TRBD1. Germline lookup yields CDR1 LGHNA and CDR2 YNFKEQ. This CDR3 has 14 residues. CDR3 protein: CASSHRQGWEKLFF. The CDR3 DNA, read in part, is TGCGCCAGCAGCCACCGACAGGGATGGGAAAAA.

For this clone: The CDR3 end falls 3 residues outside the read, so it is completed with the germline J gene. J is TRBJ1-1 and V is TRBV6-2 or TRBV6-3; D is possibly TRBD1 (5 bases). Germline V CDR1 and CDR2: MNHEY, SVGEGT. V was pared by 5 bases and J by 5 bases, with 18 bases between. The CDR3 runs 15 residues. The covered CDR3 bases are TGTGCCAGCAGTCTGCCGGGGGTGGTAGGTACTGAA. Its protein is CASSLPGVVGTE. The entire CDR3 is CASSLPGVVGTEAFF.

With respect to this clone: The read comes to an end 3 residues before the CDR3 does, leaving the germline J gene to fill in the end. This chain connects TRBV2 to TRBJ2-2; a weak D match, TRBD1 (6 bases). V was pared by 7 bases and J by 10 bases, with 16 bases between. Germline values: CDR1 SNHLY, CDR2 FYNNEI. The CDR3 covers 13 residues. CDR3 DNA, as far as it was read: TGTGCCAGCACCGGGGTGGGGGCCCAGGAG. As protein: CASTGVGAQE. The CDR3 in its entirety is CASTGVGAQELFF.

Details on this clone: The observed sequence ends 3 residues before the CDR3 terminus, with the missing tail filled in from the germline J gene. The V call is TRBV7-9, the J call TRBJ2-5, with D possibly being TRBD2 (6 bases). The length of the CDR3 is 14 residues. V lost 3 bases to trimming and J lost 4 bases, with 12 bases between them. In germline, CDR1 is SEHNR, CDR2 FQNEAQ (reference sequence). The sequenced part of the CDR3 DNA is TGTGCCAGCAGCTTTCCCGGGGGTGGAGAGACC. It codes for CASSFPGGGET. The complete CDR3 sequence is CASSFPGGGETQYF.

Partial CDR3 DNA: TGTGCCAGCAGTGAAAACAGGGTAGACGGTGAAAAA. It yields the protein CASSENRVDGEK. The full-length CDR3 reads as CASSENRVDGEKLFF. The V gene is TRBV6-1, the J gene TRBJ1-4; perhaps TRBD1 as D (6 bases). The read ends 3 residues shy of where the CDR3 ends; the end is completed using the germline J gene. Germline loops: CDR1 MNHNS, CDR2 SASEGT. Trimming removed 2 bases at V and 7 bases at J, with 14 bases between. The CDR3 spans 15 residues.

Remarks on this clone: Read data end 3 residues before the CDR3 end; the end is taken from the germline J gene. The V and J genes are TRBV7-9 and TRBJ1-6; D ambiguous. The V gene lost 4 bases and the J gene lost 2 bases, with 6 bases spanning the gap. This CDR3 comprises 14 residues. Germline CDR1 SEHNR, CDR2 FQNEAQ (reference sequence). CDR3 DNA (partial): TGTGCCAGCAGCTCTGGGCCCTATAATTCACCC. Translated: CASSSGPYNSP. The complete CDR3 protein is CASSSGPYNSPLHF.

The CDR3 DNA, read in part, is TGTGCCAGCAGCTTGGGACAGCTAGACTATGGC. Its protein is CASSLGQLDYG. From start to end, the CDR3 is CASSLGQLDYGYTF. V usage is TRBV5-6 and J usage is TRBJ1-2; D is perhaps TRBD1 (5 bases). The read is 3 residues too short to cover the CDR3 end, so that end is filled in from the germline J gene. V lost 0 bases and J 3 bases, leaving 9 bases between the germline ends. The CDR3 spans 14 residues. Germline V CDR1 and CDR2: SGHDT, YYEEEE.

Comments on this clone: The CDR3 end is not reached by the read, which stops 3 residues before it; the germline J gene fills it in. The rearrangement uses TRBV13 and TRBJ2-7; 12 positions match TRBD2. Germline assignment: CDR1 PRHDT and CDR2 FYEKMQ (reference sequence). Trimming cost V 4 bases and J 2 bases; bases outside gene matches: 18. The CDR3 runs 20 residues. The CDR3 protein is CASSSRGLTLTSGGTYEQYF. The CDR3 DNA, read in part, is TGTGCCAGCAGCTCCCGGGGGCTCACGCTTACTAGCGGGGGGACCTACGAG.

For this clone: The read terminates 3 residues ahead of where the CDR3 ends, so the germline J gene completes it. This sequence joins TRBV19 and TRBJ2-1, with D maybe TRBD2 (7 bases). Germline assignment: CDR1 LNHDA and CDR2 SQIVND (reference sequence). The CDR3 loop spans 15 amino acids. Trimming took 3 bases from V and 7 from J, leaving 16 bases between them. The CDR3 reads CASSMRGGLGNEQFF. The DNA read from the CDR3 is TGTGCCAGTAGTATGAGGGGGGGGCTGGGGAATGAG.

Comments on this clone: The read stops 3 residues short of the end of the CDR3; the missing end is completed from the germline J gene. The gene calls are TRBV13 and TRBJ1-2, with 7 nucleotides matching TRBD1. Germline lookup yields CDR1 PRHDT and CDR2 FYEKMQ (reference sequence). The CDR3 has 13 residues. V lost 3 bases, J lost 2 bases, and 0 bases stayed unmatched. The CDR3 sequence: CASSLGQNYGYTF. The part of the CDR3 DNA that was read is TGTGCCAGCAGCTTGGGACAGAACTATGGC. Combining the CDR3 with reference TRBV13 and TRBJ1-2 gives the whole variable domain AAGVIQSPRHLIKEKRETATLKCYPIPRHDTVYWYQQGPGQDPQFLISFYEKMQSDKGSIPDRFSAQQFSDYHSELNMSSLELGDSALYFCASSLGQNYGYTFGSGTRLTVV.

About this clone: Sequencing ends 3 residues short of the CDR3 end; the germline J gene provides the rest. The rearrangement uses TRBV6-2 or TRBV6-3 and TRBJ2-2; maybe TRBD2 (6 bases). The CDR3 has 16 residues. Germline CDR1 MNHEY, CDR2 SVGEGT. CDR3 residues: CASSYSMRGGGEKLFF. The sequenced part of the CDR3 DNA is TGTGCCAGCAGTTACTCGATGAGGGGAGGCGGCGAAAAG.

This clone is identified as medium-sized from frequency. The read ends 3 residues early relative to the CDR3; the germline J gene fills the gap. The J gene is TRBJ1-2, the V gene TRBV6-2 or TRBV6-3; 7 bases are a match to TRBD1. The junction had 10 bases not matched to a gene; V was cut back by 5 bases and J by 4 bases. Germline V lookup: CDR1 MNHEY, CDR2 SVGEGT. The CDR3 loop spans 15 amino acids. The CDR3 here is CASSLHGTEVYGYTF. The part of the CDR3 DNA that was read is TGTGCCAGCAGTCTACACGGGACAGAGGTCTATGGC.

As for this clone: With the read ending 3 residues before the CDR3 end, the germline J gene is used to fill in that end. V and J are TRBV18 and TRBJ2-2, with 9 bases identical to TRBD1. The CDR3 runs 18 residues. CDR1 and CDR2 from the germline V gene are KGHSH and LQKENI. The chain's CDR3 is CASSPRDRASSYNSPLFF. The covered CDR3 bases are TGTGCCAGCTCACCCCGGGACAGGGCTAGCTCCTATAATTCACCG. The full variable domain, its missing parts supplied by reference TRBV18 and TRBJ2-2, is NAGVMQNPRHLVRRRGQEARLRCSPMKGHSHVYWYRQLPEEGLKFMVYLQKENIIDESGMPKERFSAEFPKEGPSILRIQQVVRGDSAAYFCASSPRDRASSYNSPLFFGEGSRLTVL.

As for this clone: The read stops 3 residues short of the end of the CDR3; the missing end is completed from the germline J gene. V usage is TRBV11-2 and J usage is TRBJ1-1; no firm D call. CDR1 is SGHAT, CDR2 FQNNGV, per germline. Trimming took 5 bases from V and 3 from J, leaving 10 bases between them. The CDR3 totals 13 residues. CDR3 protein: CASSPNMYTEAFF. The part of the CDR3 DNA that was read is TGTGCCAGCAGCCCCAACATGTACACTGAA.

A note on this clone: The observed sequence ends 3 residues before the CDR3 terminus, with the missing tail filled in from the germline J gene. V gene TRBV14 combines with J gene TRBJ1-1; a weak D match, TRBD1 (5 bases). CDR3 size: 16 residues. Germline V gene lookup returns CDR1 SGHDN and CDR2 FVKESK. The V end was cut by 3 bases, the J end by 2 bases, with 16 bases between. CDR3 in amino acids: CASSQEKLDTNTEAFF. CDR3 DNA, as far as it was read: TGTGCCAGCAGCCAGGAAAAGCTGGACACTAACACTGAA.

Remarks on this clone: The CDR3 end falls 3 residues outside the read, so it is completed with the germline J gene. This chain links TRBV14 with TRBJ1-2; 9 nucleotides agree with TRBD1. There are 16 residues in the CDR3. The germline gives CDR1 SGHDN, CDR2 FVKESK. CDR3 protein: CASSQLSGDRARGYTF. The CDR3 DNA, read in part, is TGTGCCAGCAGCCAACTTTCCGGGGACAGGGCACGAGGC.

This clone shows up as medium-sized by frequency. The read comes to an end 3 residues before the CDR3 does, leaving the germline J gene to fill in the end. V gene TRBV29-1 combines with J gene TRBJ2-5, with 12 bases lining up with TRBD2. Trimming removed 3 bases from V and 1 base from J; junction bases left unmatched: 6. Germline CDR1 SQVTM, CDR2 ANQGSEA. The CDR3 is made up of 16 amino acids. The covered CDR3 bases are TGCAGCGTTGATGGACTAGCGGGGATCCCCCAAGAGACC. Protein sequence: CSVDGLAGIPQET. The full CDR3 protein is CSVDGLAGIPQETQYF.

In regard to this clone: The CDR3 extends 3 residues past the end of the read, so its final part is completed from the germline J gene. The chain is built from TRBV5-5 and TRBJ1-4, with 7 nucleotides matching TRBD1. From germline, CDR1 is SGHKS and CDR2 YYEKEE (reference sequence). The CDR3 consists of 15 residues. Losses at the gene ends were 4 bases for V and 6 bases for J; bases not matched to a gene: 9. This CDR3 is CASSRGTVKDEKLFF. Incomplete CDR3 DNA: TGTGCCAGCAGCCGCGGGACAGTTAAAGATGAAAAA.

As for this clone: With the read ending 3 residues before the CDR3 end, the germline J gene is used to fill in that end. The chain is built from TRBV6-2 or TRBV6-3 and TRBJ1-5; D possibly corresponds to TRBD1 (6 bases). V lost 5 bases, J lost 1 base, and 9 bases lay in between. CDR3 length: 14 residues. Germline assignment: CDR1 MNHEY and CDR2 SVGEGT. The CDR3 sequence is CASSQGISNQPQHF. Incomplete CDR3 DNA: TGTGCCAGCAGTCAGGGGATAAGCAATCAGCCC.

Comment on this clone: With the read ending 3 residues before the CDR3 end, the germline J gene is used to fill in that end. The chain combines TRBV19 with TRBJ2-1; no reliable D call. Per germline, CDR1 LNHDA and CDR2 SQIVND (reference sequence). V was clipped by 5 bases and J by 7 bases, with 12 bases between them. This CDR3 is built from 13 residues. The CDR3: CASSSHKGNEQFF. CDR3 DNA, as far as it was read: TGTGCCAGTAGTTCGCATAAAGGGAATGAG. Looking up the rest from reference TRBV19 and TRBJ2-1 gives the full variable domain: DGGITQSPKYLFRKEGQNVTLSCEQNLNHDAMYWYRQDPGQGLRLIYYSQIVNDFQKGDIAEGYSVSREKKESFPLTVTSAQKNPTAFYLCASSSHKGNEQFFGPGTRLTVL.

This clone shows up as medium-sized (0.01 to 0.1%) by frequency. Coverage ceases 3 residues before the CDR3 finishes, and the germline J gene fills in the end. This chain links TRBV7-9 with TRBJ1-4; tentative D call: TRBD1 (6 bases). V lost 5 bases and J 3 bases, leaving 13 bases between the germline ends. CDR3 size: 15 residues. Germline V lookup: CDR1 SEHNR, CDR2 FQNEAQ (reference sequence). Here the CDR3 reads CASSMTGRPNEKLFF. CDR3 DNA, as far as it was read: TGTGCCAGCAGCATGACAGGTCGTCCTAATGAAAAA.